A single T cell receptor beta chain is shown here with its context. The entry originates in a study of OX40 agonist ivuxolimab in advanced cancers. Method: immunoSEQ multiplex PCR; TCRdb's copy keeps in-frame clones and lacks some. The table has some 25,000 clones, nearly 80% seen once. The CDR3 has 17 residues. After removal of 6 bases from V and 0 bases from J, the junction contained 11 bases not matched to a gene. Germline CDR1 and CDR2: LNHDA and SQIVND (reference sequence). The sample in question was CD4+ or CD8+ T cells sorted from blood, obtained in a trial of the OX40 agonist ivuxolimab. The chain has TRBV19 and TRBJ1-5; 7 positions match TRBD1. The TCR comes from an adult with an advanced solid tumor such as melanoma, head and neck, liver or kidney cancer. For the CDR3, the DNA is TGTGCCAGTAGAAACCGGGACAGACTTTATAGCAATCAGCCCCAGCATTTT. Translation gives CASRNRDRLYSNQPQHF. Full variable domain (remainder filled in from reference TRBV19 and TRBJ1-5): DGGITQSPKYLFRKEGQNVTLSCEQNLNHDAMYWYRQDPGQGLRLIYYSQIVNDFQKGDIAEGYSVSREKKESFPLTVTSAQKNPTAFYLCASRNRDRLYSNQPQHFGDGTRLSIL.